The 27 T cell receptor beta chains below were found in one sample sequenced in a study of shared clonotypes between healthy human individuals. Repertoires were generated with immunoSEQ multiplex PCR, while TCRdb's copy carries only in-frame clones and drops some. The sample has hundreds of thousands of clones; around 93% are singletons. As defined, naive CD8 cells were CD45RO-negative and positively selected for CCR7, with terminally differentiated effector memory CD45RA+ cells excluded. Sequences were obtained from naive CD8+ T cells sorted from blood. These receptors were taken from a young man in good health.

V usage is TRBV19 and J usage is TRBJ1-5; D is uncertain. CDR1 is LNHDA and CDR2 is SQIVND in the germline V gene (reference sequence). This CDR3 is built from 12 residues. Trimming pared 5 bases from V and 7 bases from J, leaving 9 bases between. The CDR3 reads CASSLGSQPQHF. The DNA for the CDR3 is TGTGCCAGTAGTCTGGGGTCCCAGCCCCAGCATTTT.

This chain links TRBV4-3 with TRBJ2-7; TRBD1 aligns across 10 bases. The CDR3 extends over 16 amino acids. Germline V gene data show CDR1 as LGHNA and CDR2 as YSLEER. V dropped 1 base and J dropped 0; count of bases not matched to a gene: 3. CDR3 protein: CASSQVRTGGSYEQYF. In DNA, the CDR3 is TGCGCCAGCAGCCAAGTTAGGACAGGGGGCTCCTACGAGCAGTACTTC.

The chain combines TRBV9 with TRBJ2-7, with 9 bases aligning to TRBD2. CDR3 length: 16 residues. Germline trimming cut 0 bases from V and 2 bases from J; bases unmatched to any gene: 6. Germline-derived CDR1 and CDR2 are SGDLS and YYNGEE. In DNA form, the CDR3 reads TGTGCCAGCAGCGTAGGTGATATAGCGGGAGCCTACGAGCAGTACTTC. Protein product: CASSVGDIAGAYEQYF.

This chain uses TRBV5-1 with TRBJ2-5; D gene uncertain. Per the germline V gene, CDR1 is SGHRS and CDR2 is YFSETQ. With 1 base removed from V and 3 bases from J, the gap between germline ends came to 4 bases. CDR3 size: 12 residues. The CDR3 DNA reads TGCGCCAGCAGCTTGAGCGAAGAGACCCAGTACTTC. Translating it yields CASSLSEETQYF.

The chain uses TRBV6-1 and TRBJ1-2; weak D call: TRBD1 (5 bases). The CDR3 consists of 15 residues. Germline CDR1 MNHNS, CDR2 SASEGT. Trimming took off 2 bases at V and 4 bases at J, with 14 bases between the two ends. The CDR3 DNA sequence: TGTGCCAGCAGTGAAACGGGACTTAGTCGCTATGGCTACACCTTC. Protein product: CASSETGLSRYGYTF.

The rearrangement joins TRBV28 to TRBJ2-4; 13 bases fit TRBD2. CDR1 and CDR2 (germline): MDHEN, SYDVKM. The V gene end was trimmed by 5 bases and the J gene end by 8 bases; junction bases not matched to a gene: 15. This CDR3 comprises 18 residues. The CDR3, as DNA: TGTGCCAGCAGTGAAGGGACTAGCGGGATGGGAGGCTTAGACATTCAGTACTTC. Translating it yields CASSEGTSGMGGLDIQYF.

The V gene is TRBV10-3, the J gene TRBJ2-1; D may be TRBD1 (6 bases). With 3 bases removed from V and 0 bases from J, the gap between germline ends came to 15 bases. Germline V gene lookup returns CDR1 ENHRY and CDR2 SYGVKD. CDR3 size: 17 residues. This CDR3 reads CAISDPARGSSYNEQFF. In nucleotides, the CDR3 is TGTGCCATCAGTGACCCCGCCAGGGGAAGCTCCTACAATGAGCAGTTCTTC.

V usage is TRBV10-2 and J usage is TRBJ2-1; 12 positions match TRBD2. Losses at the gene ends were 1 base for V and 5 bases for J; bases not matched to a gene: 3. Germline values: CDR1 WSHSY, CDR2 SAAADI. This CDR3 spans 16 amino acids. In DNA form, the CDR3 reads TGCGCCAGCAGTGAGTGGACTAGCGGGAAAAACAATGAGCAGTTCTTC. It translates to CASSEWTSGKNNEQFF.

This clone appeared a single time. This chain joins TRBV4-3 and TRBJ2-7; 9 nucleotides match TRBD2. Germline values: CDR1 LGHNA, CDR2 YSLEER. After removal of 1 base from V and 3 bases from J, the junction contained 4 bases not matched to a gene. The CDR3 length is 15 residues. The CDR3 nucleotides read TGCGCCAGCAGCCAAGCCCTAGCGGGATACTACGAGCAGTACTTC. The encoded protein is CASSQALAGYYEQYF.

V gene TRBV11-2 combines with J gene TRBJ1-4; D possibly corresponds to TRBD1 (5 bases). The germline gives CDR1 SGHAT, CDR2 FQNNGV. V lost 5 bases and J 3 bases, leaving 19 bases between the germline ends. The CDR3 is 17 residues long. The CDR3 reads CASSGIGGKGSNEKLFF. The DNA of the CDR3 is TGTGCCAGCAGCGGGATAGGAGGGAAGGGGTCTAATGAAAAACTGTTTTTT.

This clone came up once. The J gene is TRBJ2-1, the V gene TRBV4-3, with D unclear. Germline V lookup: CDR1 LGHNA, CDR2 YSLEER. Trimming left V 0 bases short and J 3 bases short, with 12 bases between. The CDR3 extends over 16 amino acids. The CDR3 protein is CASSQDGYQVYNEQFF. The CDR3 DNA reads TGCGCCAGCAGCCAAGATGGCTATCAAGTCTACAATGAGCAGTTCTTC.

J is TRBJ1-1 and V is TRBV27; D call uncertain. V was shortened by 3 bases and J by 1 base, with 9 bases between the two germline ends. Per the germline V gene, CDR1 is MNHEY and CDR2 is SMNVEV (reference sequence). The CDR3 has 14 amino acids. The CDR3 DNA reads as TGTGCCAGCAGTTTCGGGGTTCCGAACACTGAAGCTTTCTTT. It specifies CASSFGVPNTEAFF.

The chain carries TRBV29-1 and TRBJ2-7; 9 nucleotides match TRBD1. The CDR3 runs 15 residues. The germline CDR1 and CDR2 sequences are SQVTM and ANQGSEA. Trimming took 5 bases from V and 3 from J; bases not matched to a gene: 11. The CDR3 sequence is CSVLLGQGVIYEQYF. CDR3 nucleotide sequence: TGCAGCGTTCTCTTGGGACAGGGTGTAATCTACGAGCAGTACTTC.

The chain has TRBV4-3 and TRBJ2-7, with 9 bases lining up with TRBD2. The ends lost 0 bases at V and 3 bases at J; junction bases unmatched: 3. The germline V gene encodes CDR1 LGHNA and CDR2 YSLEER. CDR3 length: 15 amino acids. The CDR3 region has the DNA TGCGCCAGCAGCCAAGAGGCGGGAGGGTACTACGAGCAGTACTTC. This gives the protein CASSQEAGGYYEQYF.

The chain has TRBV9 and TRBJ2-3; no clear D. CDR1 and CDR2 from the germline V gene are SGDLS and YYNGEE. Trimming cost V 4 bases and J 4 bases, with 10 bases left between them. This CDR3 region has 13 residues. The CDR3, as DNA: TGTGCCAGCAGCAGGGATGGCGCAGATACGCAGTATTTT. Translated, it gives CASSRDGADTQYF.

This chain connects TRBV7-9 to TRBJ2-2; D not resolved. The CDR3 runs 15 residues. V was clipped by 5 bases and J by 1 base, with 11 bases between them. Germline CDR1 and CDR2: SEHNR and FQNEAQ (reference sequence). CDR3 nucleotide sequence: TGTGCCAGCAGCCTACTGGTAGAGAACACCGGGGAGCTGTTTTTT. Amino acid sequence: CASSLLVENTGELFF.

V is TRBV7-9 and J is TRBJ2-1; 10 bases match TRBD1. Germline V lookup: CDR1 SEHNR, CDR2 FQNEAQ (reference sequence). This CDR3 is 14 amino acids long. After removal of 8 bases from V and 7 bases from J, the junction contained 8 bases not matched to a gene. The CDR3 DNA follows: TGTGCCAGCGAAGGGACAGGGGTGGGAAATGAGCAGTTCTTC. This encodes CASEGTGVGNEQFF.

The chain carries TRBV5-4 and TRBJ2-1, with TRBD2 matching 14 bases. CDR3 size: 17 residues. Trimming cost V 4 bases and J 6 bases; bases outside gene matches: 9. Germline loops: CDR1 SGHNT, CDR2 YYREEE (reference sequence). The CDR3 sequence is CASSPGLAGEGGNEQFF. The CDR3 DNA follows: TGTGCCAGCAGCCCGGGACTAGCGGGAGAGGGAGGCAATGAGCAGTTCTTC.

On this clone: Other DNA variants within this sample encode the same CDR3. The V gene is TRBV28, the J gene TRBJ2-3, with D possibly matching TRBD1 (6 bases). CDR3 size: 14 residues. V shed 2 bases and J shed 1 base, with 7 bases lying between them. Germline CDR1 is MDHEN and CDR2 is SYDVKM. CDR3 sequence (DNA): TGTGCCAGCAGTTTAGGACAGCGCACAGATACGCAGTATTTT. Translating gives CASSLGQRTDTQYF. The full variable domain, in which reference TRBV28 and TRBJ2-3 provide the parts outside the CDR3, is DVKVTQSSRYLVKRTGEKVFLECVQDMDHENMFWYRQDPGLGLRLIYFSYDVKMKEKGDIPEGYSVSREKKERFSLILESASTNQTSMYLCASSLGQRTDTQYFGPGTRLTVL.

V and J are TRBV4-2 and TRBJ2-1, with D possibly matching TRBD2 (6 bases). With 3 bases removed from V and 1 base from J, the gap between germline ends came to 22 bases. This CDR3 region has 19 residues. CDR1 LGHNA and CDR2 YNFKEQ come from the germline V gene. The CDR3 DNA follows: TGTGCCAGCAGCCAGAAACGGCTGCAGACTAGTTATTCCTACAATGAGCAGTTCTTC. This encodes CASSQKRLQTSYSYNEQFF.

In DNA form, the CDR3 reads TGCGCCAGCAGCCAAGACACAGGGGGCTACTATGGCTACACCTTC. The encoded protein is CASSQDTGGYYGYTF. The rearrangement joins TRBV4-1 to TRBJ1-2; TRBD1 matches 9 bases. The CDR3 totals 15 residues. Germline values: CDR1 MGHRA, CDR2 YSYEKL. V shed 0 bases and J 3 bases; nucleotides not matched to a gene: 2.

Here the CDR3 reads CASSNRGNQPQHF. DNA of the CDR3: TGTGCCAGTAGCAACAGGGGAAATCAGCCCCAGCATTTT. The chain employs TRBV19 and TRBJ1-5, with 7 nucleotides matching TRBD1. The CDR3 length is 13 residues. The germline V gene encodes CDR1 LNHDA and CDR2 SQIVND (reference sequence). V was clipped by 6 bases and J by 4 bases; unmatched bases: 3.

This clone was observed a single time. The chain uses TRBV7-9 and TRBJ2-1; the match to TRBD2 covers 7 bases. Germline lookup yields CDR1 SEHNR and CDR2 FQNEAQ (reference sequence). CDR3 length: 15 residues. With 1 base clipped from V and 9 bases from J, the junction kept 9 bases outside the gene matches. The chain's CDR3 is CASSLVGGRVGEQFF. CDR3 sequence (DNA): TGTGCCAGCAGCTTAGTGGGAGGGCGAGTGGGTGAGCAGTTCTTC.

The rearrangement joins TRBV6-5 to TRBJ2-2; D possibly corresponds to TRBD1 (6 bases). Between the trimmed V and J ends, which lost 2 bases and 3 bases, there was a span of 7 bases. The CDR3 length is 14 residues. Per the germline V gene, CDR1 is MNHEY and CDR2 is SVGAGI. The CDR3 sequence is CASSYGQHTGELFF. CDR3 nucleotide sequence: TGTGCCAGCAGTTACGGACAGCACACCGGGGAGCTGTTTTTT.

The chain combines TRBV5-6 with TRBJ2-1; 9 bases map to TRBD2. The CDR3 covers 18 residues. The V gene end was trimmed by 3 bases and the J gene end by 3 bases; junction bases not matched to a gene: 13. Germline assignment: CDR1 SGHDT and CDR2 YYEEEE. The CDR3 coding sequence is TGTGCCAGCAGCTCCGGACCTGGCCTAGCGGGGATCTACAATGAGCAGTTCTTC. It is translated as CASSSGPGLAGIYNEQFF.

The chain is built from TRBV14 and TRBJ1-3, with D uncertain. CDR1 SGHDN and CDR2 FVKESK come from the germline V gene. The V gene lost 0 bases and the J gene lost 0 bases, with 9 bases spanning the gap. The CDR3 spans 16 residues. The CDR3 reads CASSQDGVISGNTIYF. CDR3 nucleotide sequence: TGTGCCAGCAGCCAAGATGGGGTAATCTCTGGAAACACCATATATTTT.

The chain has TRBV9 and TRBJ2-5, with TRBD2 as a possible D gene (5 bases). V dropped 3 bases and J dropped 5 bases, with 14 bases sitting between them. From germline, CDR1 is SGDLS and CDR2 YYNGEE. The CDR3 sequence is 14 residues long. The CDR3, as DNA: TGTGCCAGCAGCGCCCCCGGAGGAGTGGAGACCCAGTACTTC. Its protein is CASSAPGGVETQYF. The entire variable domain, with the rest obtained from reference TRBV9 and TRBJ2-5, is as follows: DSGVTQTPKHLITATGQRVTLRCSPRSGDLSVYWYQQSLDQGLQFLIQYYNGEERAKGNILERFSAQQFPDLHSELNLSSLELGDSALYFCASSAPGGVETQYFGPGTRLLVL.